What follows is one TCR beta chain and its context. Its antigen is not known. V was cut by 2 bases and J by 3 bases, with 11 bases left in between. This CDR3 has 14 amino acids. The V gene's germline CDR1 is MNHEY and CDR2 SVGAGI. These donors, healthy bone marrow donors, were studied. This record belongs to a study of cytomegalovirus exposure and HLA in healthy donors. 13 Jbeta primers and 60 Vbeta primers were used for the PCR. Libraries were prepared by immunoSEQ multiplex PCR; TCRdb keeps only in-frame clonotypes and omits some of them. The sample has approximately 140,000 clones; about four fifths are singletons. Study results and caveats: Earlier analysis found most TCR beta V segments productive about 87% or about 30% of the time. Links to common viral pathogens appeared, in a later analysis, for several of the most significant clusters. The study listed under 200 cytomegalovirus-associated TCR beta chains.

The source is a man aged 50 to 59 in good health and CMV-seropositive. This chain connects TRBV6-5 to TRBJ2-7; TRBD1 is a possible D gene (5 bases). What was sequenced was PBMCs. CDR3 coding DNA: TGTGCCAGCAGTTACGCAGGGATTCACTACGAGCAGTACTTC. Its protein is CASSYAGIHYEQYF.